This T cell receptor (beta chain) was sequenced for a study of cytomegalovirus exposure and HLA in healthy donors. The germline gives CDR1 SGHVS, CDR2 FNYEAQ. The CDR3 runs 16 residues. Germline trimming cut 5 bases from V and 3 bases from J; bases unmatched to any gene: 9. The PCR employed 60 Vbeta primers together with 13 Jbeta primers. Per the original data handling: Tens of millions of unique TCR beta chains, roughly 11 million shared, were counted in a later analysis. Assay used: immunoSEQ multiplex PCR; TCRdb lists only in-frame clones, some missing. D and trimming were read from the DNA, whereas the V and J calls and clone size are those reported in that table. Of 200,000 to 300,000 clones in the sample, more than 75% were seen once. Study-level points and caveats: An apparent linkage of common viral pathogens to several of the most significant clusters emerged in a later analysis. The number of N-insertions in an Asian-associated ancestry cluster was reportedly below the approximately 700-donor mean in a later analysis.

Comment on this clone: Its antigen is not known.

The study sampled nominally healthy donors, though unrecorded immune exposures were likely. The TCR originated in a woman in her thirties or forties in good health and CMV-seropositive. The chain joins TRBV7-6 to TRBJ2-5; 10 bases line up with TRBD1. The sample comprised PBMCs. In DNA, the CDR3 is TGTGCCAGCAGCCGGTATGGGACAGGGGTCAAAGAGACCCAGTACTTC. Translation: CASSRYGTGVKETQYF. Full variable domain (rest looked up from reference TRBV7-6 and TRBJ2-5): GAGVSQSPRYKVTKRGQDVALRCDPISGHVSLYWYRQALGQGPEFLTYFNYEAQQDKSGLPNDRFSAERPEGSISTLTIQRTEQRDSAMYRCASSRYGTGVKETQYFGPGTRLLVL.